The T cell receptor beta chain under discussion was sequenced for a study of shared clonotypes between healthy human individuals. There are 18 residues in the CDR3. Germline V gene data show CDR1 as SGHNT and CDR2 as YENEEA. Trimming cost V 0 bases and J 0 bases; bases outside gene matches: 10. An assay was performed, and its level was deep. Once extracted for a subset, genomic DNA was divided evenly among several immunoSEQ plates. Produced via immunoSEQ multiplex PCR; TCRdb's table is partial and in-frame only. The sample lists about 360,000 clones; 73% were seen once. Regarding the study as a whole: It was the few donors that limited the genetic and exposure-history diversity represented. The four-donor shared clonotypes exceeded non-shared clonotypes in generation probability, with non-shared ones scoring lower.

As concerns this clone: Its antigen is as yet unknown.

This sequence joins TRBV11-3 and TRBJ2-7, with 8 nucleotides matching TRBD1. Sequencing input: memory CD4+ T cells sorted from blood. Subset in this sample: CD45RA-negative fraction. The receptor was isolated from a man younger than 45 in good health. DNA of the CDR3: TGTGCCAGCAGCTTAGATCAAGGACAGGGCGAACTCTCCTACGAGCAGTACTTC. Protein: CASSLDQGQGELSYEQYF.